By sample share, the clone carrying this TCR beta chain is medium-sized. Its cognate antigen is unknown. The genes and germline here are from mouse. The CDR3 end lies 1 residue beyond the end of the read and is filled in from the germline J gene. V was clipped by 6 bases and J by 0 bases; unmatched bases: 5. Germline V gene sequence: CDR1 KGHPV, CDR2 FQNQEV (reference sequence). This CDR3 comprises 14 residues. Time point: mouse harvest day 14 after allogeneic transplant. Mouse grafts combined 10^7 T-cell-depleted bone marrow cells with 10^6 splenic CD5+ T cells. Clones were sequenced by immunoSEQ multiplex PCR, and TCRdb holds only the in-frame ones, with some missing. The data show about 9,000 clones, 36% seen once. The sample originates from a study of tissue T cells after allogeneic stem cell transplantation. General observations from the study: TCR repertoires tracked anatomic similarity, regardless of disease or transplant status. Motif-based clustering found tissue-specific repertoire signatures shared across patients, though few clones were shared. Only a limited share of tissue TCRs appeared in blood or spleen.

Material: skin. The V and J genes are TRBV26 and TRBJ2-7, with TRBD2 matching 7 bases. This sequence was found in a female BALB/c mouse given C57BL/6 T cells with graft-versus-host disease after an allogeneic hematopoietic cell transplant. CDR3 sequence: CASSTWGSSYEQYF. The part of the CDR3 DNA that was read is TGTGCCAGCAGCACCTGGGGGAGCTCCTATGAACAGTAC. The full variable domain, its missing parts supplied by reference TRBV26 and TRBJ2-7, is NSKVIQTPRYLVKGQGQKAKMRCIPEKGHPVVFWYQQNKNNEFKFLINFQNQEVLQQIDMTEKRFSAECPSNSPCSLEIQSSEAGDSALYLCASSTWGSSYEQYFGPGTRLTVL.